The 19 T cell receptor beta chains listed next were all sequenced from one sample in a study. TCRdb re-called the 5' RACE reads through MiXCR, storing one row per CDR3 protein. The sample yields 55,000 to 70,000 distinct CDR3 sequences, about 28% seen once. Source material: tumor-infiltrating memory CD4+ T cells sorted from the breast tumor. The subset: memory CD4+ T cells, CD4+CD45RO+CD25-. The source is a female donor with breast cancer.

On this clonotype: The junction departs from germline at one end; a sequencing error may be responsible. V and J are TRBV11-3 and TRBJ1-5; D is unclear. CDR3 length: 13 amino acids. Germline assignment: CDR1 SGHNT and CDR2 YENEEA. In DNA form, the CDR3 reads TGTGCCAGCAGCTATGAGATCAATCGGCCCCAGCATTTT. Translation gives CASSYEINRPQHF. The variable domain in full, with the rest retrieved from reference TRBV11-3 and TRBJ1-5, is EAGVVQSPRYKIIEKKQPVAFWCNPISGHNTLYWYLQNLGQGPELLIRYENEEAVDDSQLPKDRFSAERLKGVDSTLKIQPAELGDSAVYLCASSYEINRPQHFGDGTRLSIL.

By sample fraction, this clonotype is medium-sized. The chain joins TRBV7-6 to TRBJ2-3; D is possibly TRBD2 (7 bases). CDR1 is SGHVS, CDR2 FNYEAQ, per germline. V lost 3 bases and J lost 1, with 11 bases in between. This CDR3 is 15 amino acids long. CDR3 in amino acids: CASSLYGGRTDTQYF. CDR3 nucleotide sequence: TGTGCCAGCAGCTTGTACGGGGGGCGCACAGATACGCAGTATTTT.

This clonotype was seen a few times. The chain combines TRBV5-1 with TRBJ1-1; a weak D match, TRBD1 (6 bases). The V end was cut by 7 bases, the J end by 5 bases, with 21 bases between. The CDR3 consists of 15 residues. The germline V gene encodes CDR1 SGHRS and CDR2 YFSETQ. CDR3 residues: CASEDSPQGGTEAFF. CDR3 coding DNA: TGCGCCAGCGAAGACTCGCCACAGGGAGGGACTGAAGCTTTCTTT.

As concerns this clonotype: The CDR3 does not end in the conserved phenylalanine or tryptophan, so this is likely a read error. CDR3 residues: CASSLGRGFWDTEAFL. The CDR3 DNA reads TGTGCCAGCAGCTTGGGGAGGGGATTCTGGGACACTGAAGCTTTCCTT. The chain recombines TRBV5-6 with TRBJ1-1; maybe TRBD1 (5 bases). Germline lookup yields CDR1 SGHDT and CDR2 YYEEEE. The CDR3 extends over 16 amino acids. V was clipped by 0 bases and J by 3 bases, with 15 bases between them.

There are a few counts of this clonotype. This chain links TRBV19 with TRBJ1-2, with D possibly matching TRBD1 (6 bases). The CDR3 sequence is 9 residues long. The ends were cut back, 8 bases at V and 10 bases at J, with 8 bases in the middle. Germline CDR1 LNHDA, CDR2 SQIVND (reference sequence). In nucleotides, the CDR3 is TGTGCCAGTGGACAGTCCTACACCTTC. Protein: CASGQSYTF.

The chain links TRBV7-2 to TRBJ2-3; D assignment may be TRBD1 or TRBD2 (5 bases each). The V gene's germline CDR1 is SGHTA and CDR2 FQGNSA. The V end was cut by 1 base, the J end by 10 bases, with 12 bases between. This CDR3 region has 13 residues. This CDR3 is CASSLDGGKAQYF. The CDR3 DNA sequence: TGTGCCAGCAGCTTAGATGGGGGTAAGGCGCAGTATTTT.

The V and J genes are TRBV6-2 or TRBV6-3 and TRBJ2-1; the D is unclear. Germline assignment: CDR1 MNHEY and CDR2 SVGEGT. The CDR3 has 12 residues. The V gene lost 3 bases and the J gene lost 12 bases, with 12 bases spanning the gap. CDR3 DNA: TGTGCCAGCAGTTATAATAGGTACGCGCAGTTCTTC. This translates into CASSYNRYAQFF.

This clonotype was seen a few times. The chain joins TRBV6-1 to TRBJ1-5, with TRBD1 matching over 8 bases. This CDR3 is 15 amino acids long. Germline CDR1 MNHNS, CDR2 SASEGT. V shed 3 bases and J 9 bases; nucleotides not matched to a gene: 10. The CDR3 coding sequence is TGTGCCAGCAGTGAGAGACAGGGGCTATCTGGGCCCCAGCATTTT. Translation: CASSERQGLSGPQHF.

The V call is TRBV4-1, the J call TRBJ1-4, with D possibly being TRBD1 (5 bases). Trimming stripped 1 base from V and 0 bases from J, with 9 bases between. Germline V gene data show CDR1 as MGHRA and CDR2 as YSYEKL. This CDR3 spans 16 amino acids. In nucleotides, the CDR3 is TGCGCCAGCAGCCAAGTGGGGGGAACAACTAATGAAAAACTGTTTTTT. Translation: CASSQVGGTTNEKLFF.

The chain combines TRBV5-1 with TRBJ2-5; 10 bases agree with TRBD2. This CDR3 is 17 amino acids long. V lost 0 bases, J lost 1 base, and 6 bases stayed unmatched. CDR1 and CDR2 (germline): SGHRS, YFSETQ. The CDR3 protein is CASSLGAGGPGQETQYF. CDR3 bases: TGCGCCAGCAGCTTGGGAGCGGGAGGGCCGGGCCAAGAGACCCAGTACTTC.

A few counts support this clonotype. The chain links TRBV7-3 to TRBJ1-1; D remains unclear. The germline V gene has CDR1 SGHTA and CDR2 FQGTGA. Between the trimmed V and J ends, which lost 5 bases and 6 bases, there was a span of 13 bases. The CDR3 runs 13 residues. CDR3 loop: CASSLVRGSEAFF. The CDR3 bases are TGTGCCAGCAGCCTGGTTCGGGGATCTGAAGCTTTCTTT.

Comments on this clonotype: Here the CDR3 omits its conserved ending phenylalanine or tryptophan, so a read error is the likely source. The DNA is left out, because the CDR3 cannot be placed on it with certainty; the CDR3 is given as TCRdb lists it. The chain joins TRBV5-1 to TRBJ2-1; TRBD2 was called by the table and not checked on the DNA. Inclusive of both ends, the CDR3 amounts to 15 amino acids. CDR1 is SGHRS and CDR2 is YFSETQ in the germline V gene. CDR3 amino acids: CASSPGGGSYNEQLS.

This clonotype has ten or more counts. The chain is built from TRBV29-1 and TRBJ1-1; D remains ambiguous. The CDR3 covers 13 residues. Per germline, CDR1 SQVTM and CDR2 ANQGSEA. Trimming took 7 bases from V and 0 from J, leaving 12 bases between them. CDR3 protein: CSAIRELNTEAFF. The CDR3 DNA follows: TGCAGCGCGATTAGAGAATTGAACACTGAAGCTTTCTTT.

This chain connects TRBV6-5 to TRBJ2-7; 8 bases are shared with TRBD1. The CDR3 is made up of 16 amino acids. V was clipped by 6 bases and J by 0 bases; unmatched bases: 10. Germline CDR1 reads MNHEY; CDR2 reads SVGAGI. CDR3 residues: CASSPPRTGSSYEQYF. CDR3 bases: TGTGCCAGCAGCCCACCGCGGACAGGGAGCTCCTACGAGCAGTACTTC.

In regard to this clonotype: No conserved phenylalanine or tryptophan ends this CDR3, so it is likely a read error. The DNA is left out, because the CDR3 cannot be placed on it with certainty; the CDR3 is given as TCRdb lists it. The chain couples TRBV20-1 to TRBJ1-1; the D call TRBD1 from the table was never checked on the DNA. Counting both end residues, the CDR3 totals 12 amino acids. The germline V gene has CDR1 DFQATT and CDR2 SNEGSKA (reference sequence). This CDR3 reads CSARTGNTEAVC.

This clonotype was seen a handful of times. V and J are TRBV5-1 and TRBJ2-1; the D gene is possibly TRBD2 (5 bases). This CDR3 is built from 15 residues. The ends were cut back, 0 bases at V and 8 bases at J, with 15 bases in the middle. Germline V gene data show CDR1 as SGHRS and CDR2 as YFSETQ. CDR3 in DNA: TGCGCCAGCAGCTTGGGTTATGGACTGAAAGATGAGCAGTTCTTC. Amino acids: CASSLGYGLKDEQFF.

V usage is TRBV27 and J usage is TRBJ1-1; the D gene is possibly TRBD1 (6 bases). The CDR3 contains 15 residues. The germline CDR1 and CDR2 sequences are MNHEY and SMNVEV (reference sequence). The V end lost 4 bases, the J end lost 1 base, and 13 bases lay between the germline ends. Written as DNA, the CDR3 is TGTGCCAGCAGTTCTTACAGGGAGCGGAACACTGAAGCTTTCTTT. Translating gives CASSSYRERNTEAFF.

The chain couples TRBV7-8 to TRBJ2-7; 10 bases match TRBD2. Germline V lookup: CDR1 SGHVS, CDR2 FQNEAQ. The junction had 6 bases not matched to a gene; V was cut back by 2 bases and J by 5 bases. This CDR3 region has 15 residues. CDR3 nucleotides: TGTGCCAGCAGCTTAAACAGCGGGGGGGCCCACGAGCAGTACTTC. This codes for CASSLNSGGAHEQYF. Using reference TRBV7-8 and TRBJ2-7 for the parts outside the CDR3, the full variable domain is GAGVSQSPRYKVAKRGQDVALRCDPISGHVSLFWYQQALGQGPEFLTYFQNEAQLDKSGLPSDRFFAERPEGSVSTLKIQRTQQEDSAVYLCASSLNSGGAHEQYFGPGTRLTVT.

V usage is TRBV20-1 and J usage is TRBJ1-2, with TRBD1 as a possible D gene (5 bases). Trimming pared 5 bases from V and 7 bases from J, leaving 23 bases between. CDR3 length: 15 amino acids. CDR1 DFQATT and CDR2 SNEGSKA come from the germline V gene (reference sequence). CDR3 region: CSAQLRDAVGGGYTF. CDR3 DNA sequence: TGCAGTGCTCAGCTCCGGGACGCCGTTGGAGGTGGCTACACCTTC.